The rows below give T cell receptor beta chains drawn from one sample of a study of T-cell reconstitution after alpha-beta-depleted transplantation in children. Using its own MiXCR run on the PCR reads, TCRdb lists one record per CDR3 protein. The sample has about 490,000 distinct CDR3 sequences, roughly a tenth seen once. The starting material was PBMCs, obtained before TCRalphabeta/CD19-depleted stem cell transplant. Receptors originate from a child aged 2-15 years with inherited bone marrow failure, due to receive a stem cell transplant. Both conserved end residues are part of each CDR3.

v_gene	j_gene	CDR3aa
TRBV7-8	TRBJ2-5	CASSLWGTQYF
TRBV12-3/TRBV12-4	TRBJ1-1	CASSQTGTTEAFF
TRBV27	TRBJ2-7	CASSYQAGWGSYEQYF
TRBV18	TRBJ2-5	CASSQYRDFQETQYF
TRBV14	TRBJ2-6	CASAGAGANVLTF
TRBV5-4	TRBJ2-1	CASSSEEGFYNEQFF
TRBV25-1	TRBJ1-3	CASSESGQLFSGNTIYF
TRBV20-1	TRBJ2-7	CSARYPGRTYEQYF
TRBV4-3	TRBJ2-7	CASSQEPGLGMTVEQYF
TRBV27	TRBJ2-3	CASSLSGQGPLTDTQYF
TRBV4-2	TRBJ2-3	CASRRERDTQYF
TRBV2	TRBJ2-2	CASSITSGYTGELFF
TRBV11-2	TRBJ1-4	CASTRTGGANEKLFF
TRBV4-3	TRBJ1-3	CASSQVWGGFGNTIYF
TRBV2	TRBJ2-5	CASSPGLGLRETQYF
TRBV18	TRBJ2-2	CASSAVLAAPRGELFF
TRBV7-9	TRBJ1-1	CASSLTLQDSEAEAFF
TRBV6-1	TRBJ2-2	CASRLRGLNTGELFF
TRBV20-1	TRBJ2-3	CSARDRGSGRPDTQYF
TRBV7-2	TRBJ2-5	CASSPPPYQETQYF
TRBV19	TRBJ1-5	CASLPRSNQPQHF
TRBV25-1	TRBJ2-5	CASSEAGGGKTQYF
TRBV4-2	TRBJ2-7	CASSRRWGQTYEQYF
TRBV11-2	TRBJ2-1	CASSPLGGERASLDEQFF
TRBV13	TRBJ2-1	CASSSSGSGDNEQFF
TRBV7-9	TRBJ2-5	CASSPRGLGGGETQYF
TRBV20-1	TRBJ1-2	CSASQGLSNYGYTF
TRBV4-1	TRBJ2-1	CASSQEPGGLASAAYNEQFF
TRBV28	TRBJ2-1	CASSQVTLEFF
TRBV9	TRBJ2-1	CASSVWPSGTGEQFF
TRBV24-1	TRBJ1-1	CATSDTDRGLTFF
TRBV20-1	TRBJ2-2	CSARRSGKTGELFF
TRBV20-1	TRBJ2-3	CSAHPGFDTQYF
TRBV12-3/TRBV12-4	TRBJ2-7	CASSERSAYEQYF
TRBV6-2/TRBV6-3	TRBJ2-1	CASRQGIYNEQFF
TRBV12-3/TRBV12-4	TRBJ2-1	CASRPPGQGAHEQFF
TRBV19	TRBJ2-5	CASSIRHGTQYF
TRBV7-9	TRBJ1-2	CASSLTGVDGYTF
TRBV19	TRBJ2-2	CASSIGGGAGELFF
TRBV20-1	TRBJ2-5	CSALRRLRVGETQYF
TRBV10-2	TRBJ2-7	CASVGTLTYEQYF
TRBV7-9	TRBJ2-3	CASRPTIPSTDTQYF
TRBV7-8	TRBJ2-1	CASSPHESSYNEQFF
TRBV24-1	TRBJ2-7	CATRQLPQGAPGRCYEQYF
TRBV20-1	TRBJ2-3	CSAAYRVSSTDTQYF
TRBV20-1	TRBJ2-1	CSARAFSGAPYNEQFF
TRBV13	TRBJ2-1	CASSLILGYNEQFF
TRBV19	TRBJ1-2	CASSMPGQGSGYTF
TRBV27	TRBJ1-1	CASSFGMNTEAFF
TRBV27	TRBJ2-7	CASSRSGLAGGPLFHEQYF
TRBV12-3/TRBV12-4	TRBJ2-3	CASSFGRTDTQYF
TRBV5-1	TRBJ2-2	CASSFAGTGELFF
TRBV4-1	TRBJ1-1	CASSPQGETVSTEAFF
TRBV27	TRBJ2-1	CASSFPPSQGNEQFF
TRBV5-6	TRBJ2-1	CASSFSRRDHNEQFF